A selection of T cell receptor beta chains follows, all from one sample in a study of shared clonotypes between healthy human individuals. The table came from immunoSEQ multiplex PCR; TCRdb's copy has only in-frame clones and leaves some out. Here the sample spans hundreds of thousands of clones, roughly 95% being singletons. The source material was naive CD8+ T cells sorted from blood. These receptors were obtained from a woman aged 25 to 45 in good health. The CDR3 runs from the conserved cysteine through the conserved F or W. Fields, in order: V gene, clone size, D gene, J gene, CDR3 protein, CDR3 DNA. The D gene is left open where the match is weak. Clone size is stated in some rows and not others, as once, few, many or a class when expanded.

TRBV6-5	.	.	TRBJ2-1	CASSYGPRPNNEQFF	TGTGCCAGCAGTTACGGTCCTAGACCAAACAATGAGCAGTTCTTC
TRBV7-7	.	.	TRBJ2-7	CASSLGENPSYEQYF	TGTGCCAGCAGCTTAGGGGAGAATCCCTCCTACGAGCAGTACTTC
TRBV5-6	.	.	TRBJ1-2	CASSSQGYGYTF	TGTGCCAGCAGCTCCCAAGGCTATGGCTACACCTTC
TRBV6-5	.	TRBD1	TRBJ1-2	CASRGGGANYGYTF	TGTGCCAGCAGAGGAGGGGGCGCGAACTATGGCTACACCTTC
TRBV7-8	.	.	TRBJ2-7	CASSLLGDEQYF	TGTGCCAGCAGCTTGCTCGGGGACGAGCAGTACTTC
TRBV2	once	TRBD2	TRBJ2-3	CASSDSAGEGTDTQYF	TGTGCCAGCAGTGACTCAGCGGGAGAGGGCACAGATACGCAGTATTTT
TRBV27	.	.	TRBJ2-2	CASSLGAGIFSGELFF	TGTGCCAGCAGTTTGGGGGCCGGGATTTTCTCCGGGGAGCTGTTTTTT
TRBV5-4	.	.	TRBJ1-3	CASSLGWGTGNTIYF	TGTGCCAGCAGCTTGGGGTGGGGGACTGGAAACACCATATATTTT
TRBV28	.	.	TRBJ2-7	CASSGPGYEQYF	TGTGCCAGCAGTGGGCCGGGCTACGAGCAGTACTTC
TRBV9	.	.	TRBJ2-7	CASSVGLGAYEQYF	TGTGCCAGCAGCGTAGGACTTGGAGCCTACGAGCAGTACTTC
TRBV9	.	TRBD2	TRBJ2-5	CASSVGLVLAGGAETQYF	TGTGCCAGCAGCGTAGGGTTGGTGCTAGCGGGAGGGGCAGAGACCCAGTACTTC
TRBV7-8	.	TRBD2	TRBJ2-1	CASSLGTSGINEQFF	TGTGCCAGCAGCTTGGGGACTAGCGGGATCAATGAGCAGTTCTTC
TRBV2	.	TRBD2	TRBJ2-3	CASSEGLAATADTQYF	TGTGCCAGCAGTGAAGGACTAGCGGCGACAGCAGATACGCAGTATTTT
TRBV19	.	.	TRBJ2-3	CAREGDTQYF	TGTGCCCGTGAAGGGGATACGCAGTATTTT
TRBV2	.	.	TRBJ2-7	CASNGRSYEQYF	TGTGCCAGCAACGGACGCTCCTACGAGCAGTACTTC
TRBV10-1	.	.	TRBJ2-7	CASSVFRSYEQYF	TGCGCCAGCAGTGTTTTCCGCTCCTACGAGCAGTACTTC
TRBV6-1	.	TRBD1	TRBJ1-1	CASSERQGQNTEAFF	TGTGCCAGCAGTGAACGACAGGGCCAGAACACTGAAGCTTTCTTT
TRBV7-9	.	TRBD1	TRBJ2-7	CASSSPGQTYEQYF	TGTGCCAGCAGTTCGCCGGGACAGACCTACGAGCAGTACTTC
TRBV30	once	TRBD2	TRBJ2-7	CAWMEPGGSYEQYF	TGTGCCTGGATGGAGCCGGGGGGCTCCTACGAGCAGTACTTC
TRBV27	few	.	TRBJ2-5	CASSPRDREETQYF	TGTGCCAGCAGTCCTCGGGACCGCGAAGAGACCCAGTACTTC
TRBV4-1	.	TRBD1	TRBJ2-2	CASSQDRDRDNTGELFF	TGCGCCAGCAGCCAAGATCGGGACAGGGACAACACCGGGGAGCTGTTTTTT
TRBV30	once	.	TRBJ2-2	CAWSTHGSGELFF	TGTGCCTGGAGTACCCACGGCTCCGGGGAGCTGTTTTTT
TRBV27	.	TRBD2	TRBJ2-3	CASSDSGSTDTQYF	TGTGCCAGCAGTGATAGCGGGAGTACAGATACGCAGTATTTT
TRBV4-1	.	.	TRBJ1-5	CASSPRWNQPQHF	TGCGCCAGCAGTCCACGGTGGAATCAGCCCCAGCATTTT
TRBV2	.	TRBD1	TRBJ1-2	CASSEVDRGILTSGYTF	TGTGCCAGCAGTGAAGTGGACAGGGGAATTCTAACTTCTGGCTACACCTTC
TRBV6-1	.	TRBD2	TRBJ2-2	CASSEPGLAGGKSTGELFF	TGTGCCAGCAGTGAACCGGGACTAGCGGGAGGAAAGTCCACCGGGGAGCTGTTTTTT
TRBV19	.	.	TRBJ1-1	CASSIRQANTEAFF	TGTGCCAGTAGTATAAGGCAGGCGAACACTGAAGCTTTCTTT
TRBV19	.	.	TRBJ2-7	CASSTGTSHYEQYF	TGTGCCAGTAGTACCGGGACCTCTCACTACGAGCAGTACTTC
TRBV18	once	.	TRBJ2-1	CASSPPTGFPGNEQFF	TGTGCCAGCTCACCACCGACTGGCTTCCCGGGCAATGAGCAGTTCTTC
TRBV4-2	.	.	TRBJ2-1	CASSQELERSAEQFF	TGTGCCAGCAGCCAAGAATTAGAAAGAAGTGCTGAGCAGTTCTTC
TRBV9	.	.	TRBJ1-2	CASSAQGNYGYTF	TGTGCCAGCAGCGCCCAGGGGAACTATGGCTACACCTTC
TRBV2	.	TRBD2	TRBJ2-7	CASKPSGIYEQYF	TGTGCCAGCAAGCCTAGCGGGATTTACGAGCAGTACTTC
TRBV15	.	TRBD2	TRBJ2-7	CATAAGGPYEQYF	TGTGCCACCGCGGCGGGAGGTCCCTACGAGCAGTACTTC
TRBV5-4	.	TRBD1	TRBJ1-2	CASSSSGTENGYTF	TGTGCCAGCAGCTCCTCCGGGACAGAGAACGGCTACACCTTC
TRBV7-2	.	.	TRBJ2-1	CASSSTGPTYNEQFF	TGTGCCAGCAGCTCGACAGGCCCTACCTACAATGAGCAGTTCTTC